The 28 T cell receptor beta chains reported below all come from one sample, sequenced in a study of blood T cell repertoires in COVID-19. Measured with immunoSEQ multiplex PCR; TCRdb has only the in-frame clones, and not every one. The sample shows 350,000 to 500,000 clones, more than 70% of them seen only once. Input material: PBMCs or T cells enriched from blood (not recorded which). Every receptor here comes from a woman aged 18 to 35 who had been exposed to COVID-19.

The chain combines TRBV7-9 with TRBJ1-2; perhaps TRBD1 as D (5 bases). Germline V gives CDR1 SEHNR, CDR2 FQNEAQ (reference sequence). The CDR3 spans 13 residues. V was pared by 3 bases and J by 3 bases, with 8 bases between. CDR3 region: CASSLGDYYGYTF. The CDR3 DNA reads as TGTGCCAGCAGCTTGGGGGACTACTATGGCTACACCTTC.

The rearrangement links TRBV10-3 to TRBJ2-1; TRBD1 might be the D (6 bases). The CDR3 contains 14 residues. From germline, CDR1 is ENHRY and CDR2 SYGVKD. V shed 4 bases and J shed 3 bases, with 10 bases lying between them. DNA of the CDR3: TGTGCCATCAGTGCCCGGACAGACTACAATGAGCAGTTCTTC. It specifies CAISARTDYNEQFF.

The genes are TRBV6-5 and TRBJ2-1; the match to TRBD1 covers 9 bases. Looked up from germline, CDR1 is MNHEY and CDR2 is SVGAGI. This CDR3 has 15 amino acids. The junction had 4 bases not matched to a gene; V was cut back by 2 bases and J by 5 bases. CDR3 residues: CASSYGGTGNNEQFF. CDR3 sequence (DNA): TGTGCCAGCAGTTACGGAGGGACAGGGAACAATGAGCAGTTCTTC.

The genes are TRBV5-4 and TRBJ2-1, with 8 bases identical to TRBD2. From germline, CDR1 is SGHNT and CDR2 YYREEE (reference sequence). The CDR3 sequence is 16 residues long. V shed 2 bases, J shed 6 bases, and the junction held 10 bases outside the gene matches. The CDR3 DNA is TGTGCCAGCAGCTTAACCGGGACTAGGGTAGTCAATGAGCAGTTCTTC. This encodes CASSLTGTRVVNEQFF. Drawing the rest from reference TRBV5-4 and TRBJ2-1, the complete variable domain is ETGVTQSPTHLIKTRGQQVTLRCSSQSGHNTVSWYQQALGQGPQFIFQYYREEENGRGNFPPRFSGLQFPNYSSELNVNALELDDSALYLCASSLTGTRVVNEQFFGPGTRLTVL.

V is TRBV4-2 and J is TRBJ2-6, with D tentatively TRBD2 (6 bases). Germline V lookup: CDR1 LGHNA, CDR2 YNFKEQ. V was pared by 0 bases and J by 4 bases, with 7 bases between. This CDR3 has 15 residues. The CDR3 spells CASSQDAGGANVLTF. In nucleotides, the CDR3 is TGTGCCAGCAGCCAAGATGCGGGGGGGGCCAACGTCCTGACTTTC.

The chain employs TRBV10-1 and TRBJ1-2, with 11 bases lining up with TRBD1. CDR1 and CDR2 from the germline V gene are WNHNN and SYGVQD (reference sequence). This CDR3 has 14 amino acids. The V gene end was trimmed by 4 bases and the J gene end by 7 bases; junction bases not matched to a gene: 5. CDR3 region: CASSGGTGGFGYTF. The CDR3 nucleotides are TGCGCCAGCAGTGGAGGGACAGGGGGTTTTGGCTACACCTTC.

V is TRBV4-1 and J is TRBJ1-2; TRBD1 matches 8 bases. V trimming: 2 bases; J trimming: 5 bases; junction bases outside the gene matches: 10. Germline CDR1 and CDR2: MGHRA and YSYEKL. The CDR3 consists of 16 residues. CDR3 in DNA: TGCGCCAGCAGCCAAAGGATCTTACAGGGGGAATATGGCTACACCTTC. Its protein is CASSQRILQGEYGYTF.

The CDR3 here is CATSDPTSRGDEQFF. The CDR3 coding sequence is TGTGCCACCAGTGACCCAACCTCCAGGGGGGATGAGCAGTTCTTC. The rearrangement joins TRBV24-1 to TRBJ2-1; possibly TRBD1 for D (7 bases). CDR3 length: 15 amino acids. The germline gives CDR1 KGHDR, CDR2 SFDVKD. The V and J ends lost 4 bases and 8 bases respectively, with 17 bases between them.

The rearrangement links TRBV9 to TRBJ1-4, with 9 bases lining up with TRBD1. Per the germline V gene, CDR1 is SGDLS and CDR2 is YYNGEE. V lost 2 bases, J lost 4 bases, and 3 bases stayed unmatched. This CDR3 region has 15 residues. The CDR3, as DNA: TGTGCCAGCAGCGTTGGGACAGGGTTTAATGAAAAACTGTTTTTT. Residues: CASSVGTGFNEKLFF.

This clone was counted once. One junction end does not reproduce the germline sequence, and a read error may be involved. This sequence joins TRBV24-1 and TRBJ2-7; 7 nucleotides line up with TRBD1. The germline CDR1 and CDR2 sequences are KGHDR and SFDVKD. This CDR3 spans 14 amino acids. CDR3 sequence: CATSDFRQGEPTDF. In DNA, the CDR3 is TGTGCCACCAGTGATTTCAGGCAGGGGGAACCCACGGACTTC.

DNA for the CDR3: TGTGCCAGCAGCTTTCCGGGGGACGCTGAAGCTTTCTTT. This codes for CASSFPGDAEAFF. This sequence joins TRBV7-9 and TRBJ1-1; weak D call: TRBD1 (5 bases). This CDR3 has 13 residues. Trimming took off 3 bases at V and 6 bases at J, with 11 bases between the two ends. The germline CDR1 and CDR2 sequences are SEHNR and FQNEAQ (reference sequence).

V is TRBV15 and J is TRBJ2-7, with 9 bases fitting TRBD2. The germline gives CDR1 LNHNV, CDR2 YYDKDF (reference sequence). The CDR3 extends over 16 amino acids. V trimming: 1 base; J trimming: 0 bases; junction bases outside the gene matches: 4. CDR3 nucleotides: TGTGCCACCAGCAGAGGGCTAGCGGGATCCTCCTACGAGCAGTACTTC. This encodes CATSRGLAGSSYEQYF.

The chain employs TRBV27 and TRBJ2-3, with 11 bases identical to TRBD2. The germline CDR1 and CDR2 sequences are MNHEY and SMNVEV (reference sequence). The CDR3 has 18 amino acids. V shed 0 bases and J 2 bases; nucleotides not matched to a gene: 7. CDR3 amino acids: CASSLSRLAGILTDTQYF. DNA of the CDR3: TGTGCCAGCAGTTTATCGCGACTAGCGGGAATCCTCACAGATACGCAGTATTTT.

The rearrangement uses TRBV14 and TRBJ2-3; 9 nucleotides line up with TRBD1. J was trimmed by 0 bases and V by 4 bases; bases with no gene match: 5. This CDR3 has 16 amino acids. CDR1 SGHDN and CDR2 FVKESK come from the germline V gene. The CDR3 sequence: CASSRNRGPSTDTQYF. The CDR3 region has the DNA TGTGCCAGCAGCCGCAACAGGGGGCCGAGCACAGATACGCAGTATTTT.

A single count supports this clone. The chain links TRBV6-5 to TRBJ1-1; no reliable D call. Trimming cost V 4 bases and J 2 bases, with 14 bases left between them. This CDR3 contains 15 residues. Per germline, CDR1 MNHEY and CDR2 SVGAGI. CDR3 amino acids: CASSSRARFNTEAFF. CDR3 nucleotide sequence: TGTGCCAGCAGTTCGAGGGCGAGGTTTAACACTGAAGCTTTCTTT.

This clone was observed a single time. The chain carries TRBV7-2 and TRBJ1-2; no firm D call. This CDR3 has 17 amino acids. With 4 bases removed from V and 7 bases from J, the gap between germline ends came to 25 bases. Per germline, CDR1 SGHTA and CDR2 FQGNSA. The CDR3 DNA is TGTGCCAGCAGCTCGACCGAACGCCCTGAGGGCTTTGGTGGCTACACCTTC. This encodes CASSSTERPEGFGGYTF.

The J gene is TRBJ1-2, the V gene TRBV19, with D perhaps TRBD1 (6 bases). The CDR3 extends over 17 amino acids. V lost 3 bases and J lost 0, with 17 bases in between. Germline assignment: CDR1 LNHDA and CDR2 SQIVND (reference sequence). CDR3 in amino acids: CASSMGRGVFSNYGYTF. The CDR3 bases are TGTGCCAGTAGTATGGGCAGGGGTGTTTTTTCTAACTATGGCTACACCTTC.

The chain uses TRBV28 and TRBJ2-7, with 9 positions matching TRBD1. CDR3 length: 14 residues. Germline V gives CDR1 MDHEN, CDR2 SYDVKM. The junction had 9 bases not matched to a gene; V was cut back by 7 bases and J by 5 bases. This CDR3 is CASNLQGAVNEQYF. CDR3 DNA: TGTGCCAGCAACCTACAGGGGGCGGTCAACGAGCAGTACTTC. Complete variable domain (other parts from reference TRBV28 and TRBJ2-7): DVKVTQSSRYLVKRTGEKVFLECVQDMDHENMFWYRQDPGLGLRLIYFSYDVKMKEKGDIPEGYSVSREKKERFSLILESASTNQTSMYLCASNLQGAVNEQYFGPGTRLTVT.

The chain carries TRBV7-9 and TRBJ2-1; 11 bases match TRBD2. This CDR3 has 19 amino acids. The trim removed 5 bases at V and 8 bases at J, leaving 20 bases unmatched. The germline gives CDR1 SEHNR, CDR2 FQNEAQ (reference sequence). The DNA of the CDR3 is TGTGCCAGCAGCCCCCGGGGTGGTACTAGCGGGGGCTCAGGGGATGAGCAGTTCTTC. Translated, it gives CASSPRGGTSGGSGDEQFF.

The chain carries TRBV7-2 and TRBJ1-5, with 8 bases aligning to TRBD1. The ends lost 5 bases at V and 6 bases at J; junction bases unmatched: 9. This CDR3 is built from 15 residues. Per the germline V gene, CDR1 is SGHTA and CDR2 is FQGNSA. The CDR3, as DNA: TGTGCCAGCAGCCCTCGGACAGGGAGCCCTCAGCCCCAGCATTTT. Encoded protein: CASSPRTGSPQPQHF.

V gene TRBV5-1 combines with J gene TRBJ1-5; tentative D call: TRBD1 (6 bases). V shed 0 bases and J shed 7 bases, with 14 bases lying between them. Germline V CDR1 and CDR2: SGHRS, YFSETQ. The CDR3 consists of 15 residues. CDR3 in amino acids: CASSLEAGVVQPQHF. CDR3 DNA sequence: TGCGCCAGCAGCTTGGAGGCAGGGGTGGTACAGCCCCAGCATTTT.

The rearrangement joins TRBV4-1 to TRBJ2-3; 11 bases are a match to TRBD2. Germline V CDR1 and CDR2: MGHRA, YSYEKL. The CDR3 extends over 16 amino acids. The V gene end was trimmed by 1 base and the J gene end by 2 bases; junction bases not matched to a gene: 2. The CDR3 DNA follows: TGCGCCAGCAGCCAAGCTAGCGGGGGGCACACAGATACGCAGTATTTT. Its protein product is CASSQASGGHTDTQYF.

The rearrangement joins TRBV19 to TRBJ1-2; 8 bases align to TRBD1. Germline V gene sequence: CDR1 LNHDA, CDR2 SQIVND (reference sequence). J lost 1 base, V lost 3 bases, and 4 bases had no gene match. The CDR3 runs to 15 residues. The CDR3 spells CASSMSGQDNYGYTF. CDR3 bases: TGTGCCAGTAGTATGTCGGGACAGGATAACTATGGCTACACCTTC.

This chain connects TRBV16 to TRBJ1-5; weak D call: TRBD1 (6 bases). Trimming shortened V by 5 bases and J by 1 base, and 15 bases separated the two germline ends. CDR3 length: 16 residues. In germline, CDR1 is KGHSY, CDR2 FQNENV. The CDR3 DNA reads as TGTGCCAGCAGCAATAGGCCAGGGGTAAGCAATCAGCCCCAGCATTTT. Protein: CASSNRPGVSNQPQHF.

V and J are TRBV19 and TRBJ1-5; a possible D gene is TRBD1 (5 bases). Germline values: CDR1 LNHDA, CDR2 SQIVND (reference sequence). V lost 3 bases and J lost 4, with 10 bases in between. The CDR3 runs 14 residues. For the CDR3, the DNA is TGTGCCAGTAGTATTTGGACACAGAATCAGCCCCAGCATTTT. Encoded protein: CASSIWTQNQPQHF.

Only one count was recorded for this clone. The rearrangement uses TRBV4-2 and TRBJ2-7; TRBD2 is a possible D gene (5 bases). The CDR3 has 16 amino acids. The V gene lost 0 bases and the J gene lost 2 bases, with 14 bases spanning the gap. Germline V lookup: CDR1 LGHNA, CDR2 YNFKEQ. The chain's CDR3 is CASSQDLGLMTYEQYF. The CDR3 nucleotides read TGTGCCAGCAGCCAAGATCTCGGACTCATGACCTACGAGCAGTACTTC.

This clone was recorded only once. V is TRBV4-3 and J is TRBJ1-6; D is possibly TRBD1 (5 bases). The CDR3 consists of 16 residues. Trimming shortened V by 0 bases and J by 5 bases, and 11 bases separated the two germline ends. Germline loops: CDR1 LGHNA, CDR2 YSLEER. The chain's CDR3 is CASSQDAQGNNSPLHF. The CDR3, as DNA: TGCGCCAGCAGCCAAGATGCCCAGGGAAATAATTCACCCCTCCACTTT.

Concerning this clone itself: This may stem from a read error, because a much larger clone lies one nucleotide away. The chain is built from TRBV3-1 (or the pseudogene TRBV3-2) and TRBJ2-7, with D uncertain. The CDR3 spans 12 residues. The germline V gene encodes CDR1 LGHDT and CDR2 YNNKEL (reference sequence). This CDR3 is CASSQASYGQYF. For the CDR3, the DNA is TGTGCCAGCAGCCAAGCCTCTTACGGGCAGTACTTC.